These 22 T cell receptor beta chains were sequenced from one sample in a study of T cells in localized non-small cell lung cancer. TCRdb's copy holds only in-frame clones and misses some; the assay was immunoSEQ multiplex PCR. The data show 24,000 or so clones, about nine tenths seen once. The sequencing used peripheral blood, collected before any cancer treatment. These receptor sequences come from a woman aged 40-69 years with stage I lung adenocarcinoma.

The gene calls are TRBV4-1 and TRBJ2-7, with 11 positions matching TRBD2. CDR3 size: 18 residues. CDR1 is MGHRA and CDR2 is YSYEKL in the germline V gene. V dropped 4 bases and J dropped 0; count of bases not matched to a gene: 11. The CDR3 loop is CASSPRTSGLISSYEQYF. CDR3 coding DNA: TGCGCCAGCAGCCCCCGGACTAGCGGGTTAATCAGCTCCTACGAGCAGTACTTC.

The V gene is TRBV7-8, the J gene TRBJ2-7; 7 nucleotides line up with TRBD1. This CDR3 region has 14 residues. V shed 0 bases, J shed 5 bases, and the junction held 4 bases outside the gene matches. Germline V gene sequence: CDR1 SGHVS, CDR2 FQNEAQ. The CDR3 sequence is CASSLAGGMNEQYF. Here the CDR3 DNA reads TGTGCCAGCAGCTTAGCAGGGGGCATGAACGAGCAGTACTTC.

The chain is built from TRBV19 and TRBJ1-5; tentative D call: TRBD1 (5 bases). With 6 bases removed from V and 0 bases from J, the gap between germline ends came to 9 bases. The length of the CDR3 is 14 residues. Germline V gene lookup returns CDR1 LNHDA and CDR2 SQIVND (reference sequence). The CDR3 nucleotides are TGTGCCAGTAGGTACAGGTATAGCAATCAGCCCCAGCATTTT. Amino acids: CASRYRYSNQPQHF.

The genes are TRBV18 and TRBJ1-1; D uncertain. Trimming removed 6 bases at V and 1 base at J, with 12 bases between. The CDR3 extends over 14 amino acids. CDR1 and CDR2 from the germline V gene are KGHSH and LQKENI. DNA of the CDR3: TGTGCCAGCTCCCCCCGGACCGCGAACACTGAAGCTTTCTTT. This gives the protein CASSPRTANTEAFF.

This chain links TRBV28 with TRBJ1-4; 8 nucleotides match TRBD1. The CDR3 has 18 residues. With V trimmed by 6 bases and J by 17 bases, 29 bases remained unmatched. Germline values: CDR1 MDHEN, CDR2 SYDVKM. CDR3 sequence reads: CASSVPGTGDLVAQGFFF. CDR3 coding DNA: TGTGCCAGCAGCGTACCCGGGACAGGAGACCTCGTCGCCCAAGGGTTTTTTTTT.

The chain recombines TRBV7-3 with TRBJ2-1, with 11 positions matching TRBD2. There are 14 residues in the CDR3. Per the germline V gene, CDR1 is SGHTA and CDR2 is FQGTGA. The ends lost 5 bases at V and 6 bases at J; junction bases unmatched: 3. The CDR3 spells CASSVSGRGNEQFF. The CDR3 DNA follows: TGTGCCAGCAGCGTTAGCGGGAGGGGCAATGAGCAGTTCTTC.

V is TRBV9 and J is TRBJ2-1, with TRBD1 identical over 10 bases. Germline loops: CDR1 SGDLS, CDR2 YYNGEE. The CDR3 loop spans 13 amino acids. The junction had 3 bases not matched to a gene; V was cut back by 3 bases and J by 9 bases. The DNA for the CDR3 is TGTGCCAGCAGCGCGGGACAGGGGTTTGAGCAGTTCTTC. It codes for CASSAGQGFEQFF.

The chain has TRBV28 and TRBJ1-5, with unresolved D. With 0 bases removed from V and 2 bases from J, the gap between germline ends came to 20 bases. The CDR3 loop spans 19 amino acids. Germline lookup yields CDR1 MDHEN and CDR2 SYDVKM. The CDR3 reads CASSLWGRTRLNRNQPQHF. The CDR3 DNA sequence: TGTGCCAGCAGTTTATGGGGTAGGACGAGGCTTAACCGCAATCAGCCCCAGCATTTT.

This clone is a singleton in its sample. The chain links TRBV15 to TRBJ2-7, with D possibly TRBD2 on 5 matching bases. Trimming took 0 bases from V and 4 from J, leaving 13 bases between them. CDR3 size: 15 residues. CDR1 and CDR2 from the germline V gene are LNHNV and YYDKDF (reference sequence). The CDR3 reads CATSRESAGSYEQYF. CDR3 bases: TGTGCCACCAGCAGAGAGTCGGCGGGCAGTTACGAGCAGTACTTC.

This chain links TRBV6-5 with TRBJ2-1; tentative D call: TRBD1 (6 bases). CDR1 is MNHEY, CDR2 SVGAGI, per germline. The CDR3 sequence is 12 residues long. V lost 6 bases and J lost 8, with 11 bases in between. CDR3 in amino acids: CASSQGWDEQFF. CDR3 in DNA: TGTGCCAGCAGCCAGGGGTGGGATGAGCAGTTCTTC.

This chain connects TRBV29-1 to TRBJ2-7, with a weak D call TRBD1 (7 bases). CDR1 SQVTM and CDR2 ANQGSEA come from the germline V gene. CDR3 size: 16 residues. V lost 4 bases and J lost 6, with 25 bases in between. The CDR3 reads CSVGRQGGSFLVEQYF. Here the CDR3 DNA reads TGCAGCGTTGGCCGCCAGGGGGGCTCCTTTCTTGTCGAGCAGTACTTC.

The chain has TRBV11-3 and TRBJ1-2, with no clear D. Germline loops: CDR1 SGHNT, CDR2 YENEEA. The CDR3 has 14 residues. V shed 4 bases and J shed 6 bases, with 15 bases lying between them. CDR3 in amino acids: CASSSTYPNDGYTF. The DNA for the CDR3 is TGTGCCAGCAGCTCAACATACCCCAACGATGGCTACACCTTC.

The J gene is TRBJ2-1, the V gene TRBV9; the match to TRBD1 covers 8 bases. The CDR3 length is 14 residues. Trimming cost V 5 bases and J 15 bases; bases outside gene matches: 16. Per germline, CDR1 SGDLS and CDR2 YYNGEE. The CDR3 region is CASSPGQAQSSRFF. The CDR3 DNA reads as TGTGCCAGCAGTCCGGGACAGGCGCAATCCAGCAGGTTCTTC.

V is TRBV7-3 and J is TRBJ2-3; 9 bases agree with TRBD1. The germline V gene has CDR1 SGHTA and CDR2 FQGTGA. The CDR3 contains 13 residues. Germline trimming cut 4 bases from V and 6 bases from J; bases unmatched to any gene: 2. CDR3 region: CASSWGQGDTQYF. Written as DNA, the CDR3 is TGTGCCAGCAGCTGGGGACAGGGCGATACGCAGTATTTT.

V gene TRBV5-1 combines with J gene TRBJ1-4; tentative D call: TRBD1 (5 bases). Trimming took off 0 bases at V and 10 bases at J, with 13 bases between the two ends. Germline V lookup: CDR1 SGHRS, CDR2 YFSETQ. The CDR3 consists of 14 residues. Here the CDR3 reads CASSLAGYGGKLFF. The CDR3, as DNA: TGCGCCAGCAGCTTGGCAGGGTATGGCGGAAAACTGTTTTTT.

The chain recombines TRBV2 with TRBJ1-4; D ambiguous. Germline-derived CDR1 and CDR2 are SNHLY and FYNNEI. The CDR3 extends over 15 amino acids. V gave up 4 bases and J gave up 7 bases, with 16 bases separating them. The CDR3 DNA reads as TGTGCCAGCAGTGGTTGGAACGGGTGGGGTGAAAAACTGTTTTTT. It is translated as CASSGWNGWGEKLFF.

The chain is built from TRBV7-6 and TRBJ2-1, with D possibly matching TRBD2 (5 bases). V was cut by 0 bases and J by 7 bases, with 16 bases left in between. Germline values: CDR1 SGHVS, CDR2 FNYEAQ. The CDR3 runs to 16 residues. The CDR3 sequence is CASSLAYEGALNEQFF. The CDR3 DNA sequence: TGTGCCAGCAGCTTAGCGTACGAGGGAGCGTTGAATGAGCAGTTCTTC.

This chain links TRBV5-1 with TRBJ2-3, with TRBD2 identical over 10 bases. Trimming removed 4 bases from V and 6 bases from J; junction bases left unmatched: 5. There are 14 residues in the CDR3. CDR1 is SGHRS, CDR2 YFSETQ, per germline. In DNA, the CDR3 is TGCGCCAGCAGCCTCGAGCGGGAGGGTGATACGCAGTATTTT. Protein product: CASSLEREGDTQYF.

V gene TRBV15 combines with J gene TRBJ2-3; D gene ambiguous. CDR1 and CDR2 from the germline V gene are LNHNV and YYDKDF (reference sequence). The CDR3 has 18 residues. Trimming shortened V by 5 bases and J by 2 bases, and 23 bases separated the two germline ends. The CDR3 DNA is TGTGCCACCAGCCGCCCAGGATTAGCTCCAGACCTCACAGATACGCAGTATTTT. Translated, it gives CATSRPGLAPDLTDTQYF.

The chain carries TRBV6-5 and TRBJ2-7, with unresolved D. This CDR3 has 11 amino acids. Trimming removed 2 bases from V and 3 bases from J, with 2 bases in between. The germline CDR1 and CDR2 sequences are MNHEY and SVGAGI. The CDR3 region has the DNA TGTGCCAGCAGTTACAACTACGAGCAGTACTTC. Translated, it gives CASSYNYEQYF.

The gene calls are TRBV6-4 and TRBJ2-1; no definite D call. The CDR3 covers 13 residues. Germline-derived CDR1 and CDR2 are MRHNA and SNTAGT. V was cut by 4 bases and J by 5 bases, with 9 bases left in between. This CDR3 is CASSAESNNEQFF. The CDR3 region has the DNA TGTGCCAGCAGTGCCGAGAGTAACAATGAGCAGTTCTTC.

This chain links TRBV11-2 with TRBJ2-4; no firm D call. The CDR3 length is 14 residues. Trimming stripped 5 bases from V and 2 bases from J, with 10 bases between. CDR1 and CDR2 (germline): SGHAT, FQNNGV. The CDR3 region has the DNA TGTGCCAGCAGCCTTATTCTTACCAAAAACATTCAGTACTTC. This codes for CASSLILTKNIQYF.